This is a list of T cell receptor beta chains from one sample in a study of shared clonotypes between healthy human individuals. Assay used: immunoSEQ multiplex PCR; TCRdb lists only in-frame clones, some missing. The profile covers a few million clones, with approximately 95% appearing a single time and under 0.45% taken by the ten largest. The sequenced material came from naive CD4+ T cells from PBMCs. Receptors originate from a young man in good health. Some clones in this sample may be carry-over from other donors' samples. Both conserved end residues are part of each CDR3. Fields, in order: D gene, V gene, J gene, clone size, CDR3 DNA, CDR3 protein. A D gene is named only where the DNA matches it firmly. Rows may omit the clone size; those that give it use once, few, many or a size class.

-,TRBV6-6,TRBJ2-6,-,TGTGCCAGCATTCAGGGGTCTGGGGCCAACGTCCTGACTTTC,CASIQGSGANVLTF
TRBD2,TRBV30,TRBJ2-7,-,TGTGCCTGGAGTACGACTAGCGGCTCCTACGAGCAGTACTTC,CAWSTTSGSYEQYF
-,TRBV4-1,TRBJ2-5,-,TGCGCCAGCAGCCCGGGACCTCAGTATGGAGAGACCCAGTACTTC,CASSPGPQYGETQYF
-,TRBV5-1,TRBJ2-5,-,TGCGCCAGCAGCTTGGCAGGGTCGGAGACCCAGTACTTC,CASSLAGSETQYF
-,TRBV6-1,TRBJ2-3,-,TGTGCCAGCAGTGAAACGCTGCAGTTCACAGATACGCAGTATTTT,CASSETLQFTDTQYF
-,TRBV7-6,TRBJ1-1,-,TGTGCCAGCAGCTTATCCCGGGGGAGGCTTACTGAAGCTTTCTTT,CASSLSRGRLTEAFF
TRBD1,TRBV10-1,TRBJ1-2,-,TGCGCCAGAGGACAGGGAAATGGCTACACCTTC,CARGQGNGYTF
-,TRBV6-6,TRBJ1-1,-,TGTGCCAGCAGTCTCGGGGGAGTTGGGAACACTGAAGCTTTCTTT,CASSLGGVGNTEAFF
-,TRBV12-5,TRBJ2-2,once,TGTGCTAGTGGTTTGGTTCCCCTAGAGTCCAGCACCGGGGAGCTGTTTTTT,CASGLVPLESSTGELFF
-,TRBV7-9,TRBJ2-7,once,TGTGCCAGCAGTCACGAGCCACTACCCCCCTCCTACGAGCAGTACTTC,CASSHEPLPPSYEQYF
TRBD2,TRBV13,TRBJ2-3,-,TGTGCCAGCGACAATTGGAGGACTAGCGGGACAGATACGCAGTATTTT,CASDNWRTSGTDTQYF
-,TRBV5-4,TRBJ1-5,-,TGTGCCAGCAGCTGGGACGTGAATCAGCCCCAGCATTTT,CASSWDVNQPQHF
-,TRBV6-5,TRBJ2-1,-,TGTGCCAGCAGTTATCGGCCTAAGGCTTATGATGAGCAGTTCTTC,CASSYRPKAYDEQFF
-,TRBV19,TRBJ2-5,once,TGTGCCAGTAGTTACTCCCGGGGGCAAGAGACCCAGTACTTC,CASSYSRGQETQYF
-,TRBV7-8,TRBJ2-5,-,TGTGCCAGCAGCTTAGTCGGCGGAGGGTTGGAGACCCAGTACTTC,CASSLVGGGLETQYF
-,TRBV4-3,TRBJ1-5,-,TGCGCCAGCAGCCAAGAACTAGGAGTTAGGTATCAGCCCCAGCATTTT,CASSQELGVRYQPQHF
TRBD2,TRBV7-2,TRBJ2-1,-,TGTGCCAGCAGCTTCGGCCCACTAGCGTCCAATGAGCAGTTCTTC,CASSFGPLASNEQFF
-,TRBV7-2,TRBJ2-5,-,TGTGCCAGCAACGAGAATTGGGAGACCCAGTACTTC,CASNENWETQYF
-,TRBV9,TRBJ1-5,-,TGTGCCAGCAGCGTAGGGCCAGGGGATCAGCCCCAGCATTTT,CASSVGPGDQPQHF
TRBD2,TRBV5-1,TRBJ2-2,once,TGCGCCAGCAGCTTGGCGGTTAGCGGGAGGAGCACCGGGGAGCTGTTTTTT,CASSLAVSGRSTGELFF
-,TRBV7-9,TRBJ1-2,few,TGTGCCAGCAGCTTTGAACGTGGAGGATATGGCTACACCTTC,CASSFERGGYGYTF
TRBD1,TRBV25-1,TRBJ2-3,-,TGTGCCAGCGGACCGGGGACAGGGGTTAGAGATACGCAGTATTTT,CASGPGTGVRDTQYF
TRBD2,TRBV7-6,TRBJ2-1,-,TGTGCCAGCAGCCGGCTACCTAGCGGGAGCGGGAATGAGCAGTTCTTC,CASSRLPSGSGNEQFF
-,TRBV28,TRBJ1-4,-,TGTGCCAGCAGTTTAGGTTGGGGATTTAATGAAAAACTGTTTTTT,CASSLGWGFNEKLFF
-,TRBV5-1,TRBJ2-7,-,TGCGCCAGCAGCTTGTCGGTTGCTCGGGGAAGATACGAGCAGTACTTC,CASSLSVARGRYEQYF
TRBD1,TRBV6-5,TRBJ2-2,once,TGTGCCAGCAGTGCCACAGGGGACACCGGGGAGCTGTTTTTT,CASSATGDTGELFF
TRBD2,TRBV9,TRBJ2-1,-,TGTGCCAGCAGCGCTGGGGGAGGGTTCAGTGTATATGAGCAGTTCTTC,CASSAGGGFSVYEQFF
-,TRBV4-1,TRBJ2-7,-,TGCGCCAGCAGCCAAGTATCGACAGGTCTCGAGCAGTACTTC,CASSQVSTGLEQYF
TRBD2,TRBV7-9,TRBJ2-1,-,TGTGCCAGCAGCTTAGGCCGGGAGGGTGAGCAGTTCTTC,CASSLGREGEQFF
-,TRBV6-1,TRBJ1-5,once,TGTGCCAGCAGTGGTCCTGGACGGTATAGCAATCAGCCCCAGCATTTT,CASSGPGRYSNQPQHF
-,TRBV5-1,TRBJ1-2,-,TGCGCCAGCAGCCCGACGGACTATGGCTACACCTTC,CASSPTDYGYTF
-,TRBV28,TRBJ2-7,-,TGTGCCAGCAGTTTATACCACGAGCAGTACTTC,CASSLYHEQYF
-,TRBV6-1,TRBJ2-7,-,TGTGCCAGCAGCCCCGACACCTACGAGCAGTACTTC,CASSPDTYEQYF
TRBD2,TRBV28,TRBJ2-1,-,TGTGCCAGCAGTACCGGGACTAGCGTATACAATGAGCAGTTCTTC,CASSTGTSVYNEQFF
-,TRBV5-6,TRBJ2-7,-,TGTGCCAGCAGCCCCCCGGGGAGGTACTCCTACGAGCAGTACTTC,CASSPPGRYSYEQYF
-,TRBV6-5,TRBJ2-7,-,TGTGCCAGCAGCTCCGGGACACCCGCCTACGAGCAGTACTTC,CASSSGTPAYEQYF
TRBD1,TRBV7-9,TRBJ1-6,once,TGTGCCAGCAGCGCCCGGGACAGGGGTAATTCACCCCTCCACTTT,CASSARDRGNSPLHF
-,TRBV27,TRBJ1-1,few,TGTGCCAGCAGGCACGCCAGGGAAACTGAAGCTTTCTTT,CASRHARETEAFF
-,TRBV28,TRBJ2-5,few,TGTGCCAGCAGTTTAACGGAGACCCAGTACTTC,CASSLTETQYF
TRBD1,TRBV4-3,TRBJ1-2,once,TGCGCCAGCAGCCAGGGACAGGGTGCTTTCTATGGCTACACCTTC,CASSQGQGAFYGYTF
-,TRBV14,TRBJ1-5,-,TGTGCCAGCAGCCAAGATCTGGGGACGGGCCAGCATTTT,CASSQDLGTGQHF
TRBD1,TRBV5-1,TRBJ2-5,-,TGCGCCAGCAGCGAGGGACAGGGCGGAGAGACCCAGTACTTC,CASSEGQGGETQYF
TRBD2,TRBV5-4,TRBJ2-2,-,TGTGCCAGCAGCTTGGGGAGTAGCGGGGGCACCGGGGAGCTGTTTTTT,CASSLGSSGGTGELFF
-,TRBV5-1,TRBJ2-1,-,TGCGCCAGCAGCTTGGCCCATAGGAGAGCCTACAATGAGCAGTTCTTC,CASSLAHRRAYNEQFF
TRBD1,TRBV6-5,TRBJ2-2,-,TGTGCCAGCGGGTGGGGACAGGGGAACACCGGGGAGCTGTTTTTT,CASGWGQGNTGELFF
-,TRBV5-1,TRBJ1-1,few,TGCGCCAGCAGCTTGGACAGGCCGAACACTGAAGCTTTCTTT,CASSLDRPNTEAFF
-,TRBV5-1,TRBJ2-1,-,TGCGCCAGCAGCTTGGACAGGACCTACAATGAGCAGTTCTTC,CASSLDRTYNEQFF
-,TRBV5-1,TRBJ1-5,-,TGCGCCAGCAGCTTGTCGGCGGGGGAGGGGCAGCCCCAGCATTTT,CASSLSAGEGQPQHF
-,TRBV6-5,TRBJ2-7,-,TGTGCCAGCAGGCCAGGGTTTCGGGCGTCCTACGAGCAGTACTTC,CASRPGFRASYEQYF
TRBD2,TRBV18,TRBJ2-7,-,TGTGCCAGCTCACCAATAAGCGGGAGGGCCTTAGACGAGCAGTACTTC,CASSPISGRALDEQYF
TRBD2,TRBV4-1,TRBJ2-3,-,TGCGCCAGCAGCCAAGGGGTAAGCGGGATGCGAAGGACAGATACGCAGTATTTT,CASSQGVSGMRRTDTQYF